The clone carrying this T cell receptor (beta chain) was counted a single time. This entry comes from a study of blood T cell repertoires in COVID-19. Study summary: Samples representing acute and convalescent COVID-19 were sourced from the United States, Italy and Spain.

Assay used: immunoSEQ multiplex PCR; TCRdb lists only in-frame clones, some missing. Of approximately 130,000 clones detected, about 77% appear once; the ten largest clones hold roughly 20%. This CDR3 contains 15 residues. V gave up 0 bases and J gave up 5 bases; unmatched junction bases: 5. Germline CDR1 reads MGHRA; CDR2 reads YSYEKL. The sequenced sample consisted of peripheral blood. The sequence was obtained from an elderly man with acute or convalescent COVID-19. The chain employs TRBV4-1 and TRBJ2-7; 9 positions agree with TRBD1. CDR3 region: CASSQDRTGEDEQYF. CDR3 in DNA: TGCGCCAGCAGCCAAGATAGGACAGGGGAGGACGAGCAGTACTTC.